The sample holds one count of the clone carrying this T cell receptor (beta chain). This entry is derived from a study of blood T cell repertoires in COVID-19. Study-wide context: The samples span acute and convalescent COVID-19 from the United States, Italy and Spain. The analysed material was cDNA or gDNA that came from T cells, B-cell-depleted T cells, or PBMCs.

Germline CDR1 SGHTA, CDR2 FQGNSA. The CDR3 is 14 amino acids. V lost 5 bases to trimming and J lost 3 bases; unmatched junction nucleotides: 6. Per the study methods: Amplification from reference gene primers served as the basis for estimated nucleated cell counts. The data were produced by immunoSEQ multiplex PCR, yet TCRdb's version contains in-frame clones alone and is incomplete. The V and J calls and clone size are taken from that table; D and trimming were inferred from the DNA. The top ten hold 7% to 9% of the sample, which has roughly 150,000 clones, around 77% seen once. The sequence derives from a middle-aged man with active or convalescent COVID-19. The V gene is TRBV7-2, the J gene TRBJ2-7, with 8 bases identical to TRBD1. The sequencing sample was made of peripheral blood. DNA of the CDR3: TGTGCCAGCAGCCCCTGGACAGGGAGCTACGAGCAGTACTTC. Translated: CASSPWTGSYEQYF.